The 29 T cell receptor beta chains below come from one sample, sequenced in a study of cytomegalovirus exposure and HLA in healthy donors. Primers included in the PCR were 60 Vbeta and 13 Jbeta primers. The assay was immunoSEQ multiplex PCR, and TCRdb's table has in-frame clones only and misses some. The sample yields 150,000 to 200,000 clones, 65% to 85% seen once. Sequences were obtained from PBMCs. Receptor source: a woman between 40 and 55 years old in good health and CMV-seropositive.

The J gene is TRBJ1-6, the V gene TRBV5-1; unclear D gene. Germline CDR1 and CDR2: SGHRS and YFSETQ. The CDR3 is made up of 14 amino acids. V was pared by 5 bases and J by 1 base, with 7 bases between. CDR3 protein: CASRGSSYNSPLHF. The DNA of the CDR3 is TGCGCCAGCAGGGGGAGTTCCTATAATTCACCCCTCCACTTT.

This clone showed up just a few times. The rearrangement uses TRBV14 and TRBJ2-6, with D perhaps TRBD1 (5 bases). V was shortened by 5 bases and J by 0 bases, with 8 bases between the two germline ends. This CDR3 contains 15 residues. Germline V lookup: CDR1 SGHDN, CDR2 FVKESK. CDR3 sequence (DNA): TGTGCCAGCAGCTTTACAGGCTCTGGGGCCAACGTCCTGACTTTC. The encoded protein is CASSFTGSGANVLTF.

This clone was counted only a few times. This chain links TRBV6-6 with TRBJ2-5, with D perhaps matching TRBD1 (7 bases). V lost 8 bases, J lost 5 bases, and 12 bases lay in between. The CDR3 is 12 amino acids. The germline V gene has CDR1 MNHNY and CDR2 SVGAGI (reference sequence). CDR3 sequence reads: CASFQGGETQYF. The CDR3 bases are TGTGCCAGCTTTCAGGGGGGCGAGACCCAGTACTTC.

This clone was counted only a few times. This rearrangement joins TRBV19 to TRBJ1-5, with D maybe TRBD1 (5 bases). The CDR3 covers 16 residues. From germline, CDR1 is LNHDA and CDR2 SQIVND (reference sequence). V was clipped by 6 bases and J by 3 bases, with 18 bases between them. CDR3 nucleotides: TGTGCCAGTAGCTCTACTACGGGGGTCGACAATCAGCCCCAGCATTTT. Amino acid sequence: CASSSTTGVDNQPQHF.

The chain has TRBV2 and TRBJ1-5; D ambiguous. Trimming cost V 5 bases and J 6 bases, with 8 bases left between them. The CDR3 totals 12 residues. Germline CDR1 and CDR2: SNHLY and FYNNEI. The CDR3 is CASSTRGQPQHF. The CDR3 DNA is TGTGCCAGCAGTACACGGGGTCAGCCCCAGCATTTT.

The CDR3 loop reads CAIRGNTGIFGGEQYF. DNA of the CDR3: TGTGCCATCAGAGGGAATACCGGGATTTTCGGGGGGGAGCAGTACTTC. The chain is built from TRBV10-3 and TRBJ2-7; 7 bases map to TRBD2. The CDR3 length is 16 residues. V lost 6 bases and J lost 7; bases outside the gene matches: 18. Germline values: CDR1 ENHRY, CDR2 SYGVKD.

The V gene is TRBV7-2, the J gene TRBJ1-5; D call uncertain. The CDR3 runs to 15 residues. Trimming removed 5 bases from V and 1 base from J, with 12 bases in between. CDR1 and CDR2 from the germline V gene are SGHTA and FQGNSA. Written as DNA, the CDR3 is TGTGCCAGCAGCCGAGGGAATCCGAGCAATCAGCCCCAGCATTTT. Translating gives CASSRGNPSNQPQHF.

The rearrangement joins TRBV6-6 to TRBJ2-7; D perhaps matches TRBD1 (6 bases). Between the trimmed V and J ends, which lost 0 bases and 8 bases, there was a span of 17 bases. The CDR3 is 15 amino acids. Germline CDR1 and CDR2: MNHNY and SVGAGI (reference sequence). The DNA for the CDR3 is TGTGCCAGCAGTTACTCGAACGCAGGGACATACAAGCAGTACTTC. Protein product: CASSYSNAGTYKQYF.

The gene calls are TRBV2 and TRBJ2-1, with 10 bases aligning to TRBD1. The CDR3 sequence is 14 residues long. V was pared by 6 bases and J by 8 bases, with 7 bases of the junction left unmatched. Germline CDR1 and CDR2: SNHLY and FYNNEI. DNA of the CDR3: TGTGCCAGCAGCCGACAGGGGGCAGTTGATGAGCAGTTCTTC. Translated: CASSRQGAVDEQFF.

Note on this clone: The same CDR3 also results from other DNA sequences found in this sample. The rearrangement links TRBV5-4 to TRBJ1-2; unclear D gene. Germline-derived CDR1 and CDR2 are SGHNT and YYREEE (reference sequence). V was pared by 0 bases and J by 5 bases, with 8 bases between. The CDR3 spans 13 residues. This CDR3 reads CASSLDSLYGYTF. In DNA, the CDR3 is TGTGCCAGCAGCTTGGACAGCCTATATGGCTACACCTTC.

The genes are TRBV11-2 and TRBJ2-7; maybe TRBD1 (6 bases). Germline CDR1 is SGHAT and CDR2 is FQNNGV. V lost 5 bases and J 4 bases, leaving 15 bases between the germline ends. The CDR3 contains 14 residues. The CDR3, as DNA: TGTGCCAGCAGCCTAGGGGACAAGGGGTACGAGCAGTACTTC. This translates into CASSLGDKGYEQYF.

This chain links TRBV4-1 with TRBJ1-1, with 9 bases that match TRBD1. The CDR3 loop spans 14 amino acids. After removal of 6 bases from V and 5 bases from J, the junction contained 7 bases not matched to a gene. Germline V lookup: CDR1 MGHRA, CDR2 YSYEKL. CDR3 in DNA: TGCGCCAGCAGACTACAGGGGGCTGATACTGAAGCTTTCTTT. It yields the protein CASRLQGADTEAFF.

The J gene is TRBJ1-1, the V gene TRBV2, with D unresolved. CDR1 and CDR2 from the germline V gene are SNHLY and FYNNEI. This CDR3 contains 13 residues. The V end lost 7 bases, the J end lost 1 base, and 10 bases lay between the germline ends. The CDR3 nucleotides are TGTGCCAGCATAAAATCCGGGAACACTGAAGCTTTCTTT. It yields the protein CASIKSGNTEAFF.

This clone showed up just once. The CDR3 nucleotides are TGTGCCAGCAGCACGCGGGAGACCAGAGCTAACTATGGCTACACCTTC. Amino acid sequence: CASSTRETRANYGYTF. This chain uses TRBV21-1 with TRBJ1-2. TRBV21-1 is labeled a pseudogene. The CDR3 loop spans 16 amino acids.

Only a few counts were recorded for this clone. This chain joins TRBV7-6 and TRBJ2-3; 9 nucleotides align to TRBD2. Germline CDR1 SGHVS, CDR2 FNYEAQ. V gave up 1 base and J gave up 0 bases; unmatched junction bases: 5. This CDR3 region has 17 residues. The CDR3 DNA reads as TGTGCCAGCAGCTTAGTAGCGGGAGTGAGGAGCACAGATACGCAGTATTTT. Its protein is CASSLVAGVRSTDTQYF.

The CDR3 sequence: CASSIDRDTEAFF. The DNA for the CDR3 is TGTGCCAGTAGTATAGACAGGGACACTGAAGCTTTCTTT. This rearrangement joins TRBV19 to TRBJ1-1; D possibly corresponds to TRBD1 (5 bases). V shed 0 bases and J shed 3 bases, with 5 bases lying between them. The CDR3 extends over 13 amino acids. CDR1 and CDR2 from the germline V gene are LNHDA and SQIVND (reference sequence).

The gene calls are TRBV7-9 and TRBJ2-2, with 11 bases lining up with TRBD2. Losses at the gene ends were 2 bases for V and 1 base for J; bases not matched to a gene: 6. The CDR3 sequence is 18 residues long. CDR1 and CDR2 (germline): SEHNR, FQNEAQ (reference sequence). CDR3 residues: CASSLLAGGLRNTGELFF. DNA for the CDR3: TGTGCCAGCAGCTTACTAGCGGGAGGTCTTCGGAACACCGGGGAGCTGTTTTTT. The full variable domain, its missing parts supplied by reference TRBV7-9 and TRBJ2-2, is DTGVSQNPRHKITKRGQNVTFRCDPISEHNRLYWYRQTLGQGPEFLTYFQNEAQLEKSRLLSDRFSAERPKGSFSTLEIQRTEQGDSAMYLCASSLLAGGLRNTGELFFGEGSRLTVL.

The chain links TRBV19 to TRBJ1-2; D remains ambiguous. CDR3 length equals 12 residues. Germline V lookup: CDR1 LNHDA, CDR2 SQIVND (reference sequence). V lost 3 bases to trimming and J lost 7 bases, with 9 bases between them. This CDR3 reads CASSITEGGYTF. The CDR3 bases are TGTGCCAGTAGTATCACAGAAGGTGGCTACACCTTC.

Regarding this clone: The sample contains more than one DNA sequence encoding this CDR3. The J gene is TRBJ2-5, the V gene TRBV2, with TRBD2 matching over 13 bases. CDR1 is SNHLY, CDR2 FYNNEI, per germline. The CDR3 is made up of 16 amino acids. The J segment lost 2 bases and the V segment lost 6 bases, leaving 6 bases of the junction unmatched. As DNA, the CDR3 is TGTGCCAGCAGCTCCCGACTAGCGGGGGGACAAGAGACCCAGTACTTC. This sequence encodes CASSSRLAGGQETQYF.

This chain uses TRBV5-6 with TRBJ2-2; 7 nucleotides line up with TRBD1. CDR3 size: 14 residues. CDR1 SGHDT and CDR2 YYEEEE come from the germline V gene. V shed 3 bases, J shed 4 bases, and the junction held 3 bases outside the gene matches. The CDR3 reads CASSSDRATGELFF. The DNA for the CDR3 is TGTGCCAGCAGCTCCGACAGGGCCACCGGGGAGCTGTTTTTT.

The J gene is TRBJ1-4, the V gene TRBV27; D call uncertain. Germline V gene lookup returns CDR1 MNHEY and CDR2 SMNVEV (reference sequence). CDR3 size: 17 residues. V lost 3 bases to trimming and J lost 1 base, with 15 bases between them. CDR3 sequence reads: CASSFPQTSLTNEKLFF. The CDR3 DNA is TGTGCCAGCAGTTTCCCCCAAACATCCCTAACTAATGAAAAACTGTTTTTT.

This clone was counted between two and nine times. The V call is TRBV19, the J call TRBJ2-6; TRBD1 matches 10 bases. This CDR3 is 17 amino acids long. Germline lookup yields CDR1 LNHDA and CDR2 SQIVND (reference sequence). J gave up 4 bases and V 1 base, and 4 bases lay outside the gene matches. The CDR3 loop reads CASSIGQGALGANVLTF. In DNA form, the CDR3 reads TGTGCCAGTAGTATAGGACAGGGGGCGCTCGGGGCCAACGTCCTGACTTTC.

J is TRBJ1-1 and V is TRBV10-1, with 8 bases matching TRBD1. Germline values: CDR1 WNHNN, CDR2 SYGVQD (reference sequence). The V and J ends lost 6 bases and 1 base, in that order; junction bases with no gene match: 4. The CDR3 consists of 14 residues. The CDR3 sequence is CASSHGQGNTEAFF. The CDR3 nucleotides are TGCGCCAGCAGCCACGGACAGGGGAACACTGAAGCTTTCTTT.

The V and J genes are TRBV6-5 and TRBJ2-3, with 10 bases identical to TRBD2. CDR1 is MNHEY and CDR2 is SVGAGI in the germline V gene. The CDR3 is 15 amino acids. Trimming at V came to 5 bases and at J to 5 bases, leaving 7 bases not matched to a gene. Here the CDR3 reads CASSGLAGEGDTQYF. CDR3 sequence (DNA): TGTGCCAGCAGTGGGCTAGCGGGAGAAGGAGATACGCAGTATTTT.

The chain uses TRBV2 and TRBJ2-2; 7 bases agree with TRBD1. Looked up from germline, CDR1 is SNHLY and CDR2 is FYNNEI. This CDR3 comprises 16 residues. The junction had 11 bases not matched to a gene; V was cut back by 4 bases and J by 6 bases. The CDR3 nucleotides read TGTGCCAGCAGTGCAACTACAGGGGTTAGGGCCGGGGAGCTGTTTTTT. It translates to CASSATTGVRAGELFF.

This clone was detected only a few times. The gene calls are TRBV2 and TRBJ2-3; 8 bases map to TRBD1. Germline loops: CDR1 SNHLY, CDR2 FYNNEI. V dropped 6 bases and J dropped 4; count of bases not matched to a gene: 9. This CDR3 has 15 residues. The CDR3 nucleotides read TGTGCCAGCAGAGATGGGACAGGTTCGGCAGATACGCAGTATTTT. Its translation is CASRDGTGSADTQYF.

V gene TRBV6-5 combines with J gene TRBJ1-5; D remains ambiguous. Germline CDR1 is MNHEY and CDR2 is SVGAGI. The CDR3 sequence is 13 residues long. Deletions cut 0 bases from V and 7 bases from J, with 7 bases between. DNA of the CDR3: TGTGCCAGCAGTTACTCGGAGGGACAGCCCCAGCATTTT. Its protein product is CASSYSEGQPQHF.

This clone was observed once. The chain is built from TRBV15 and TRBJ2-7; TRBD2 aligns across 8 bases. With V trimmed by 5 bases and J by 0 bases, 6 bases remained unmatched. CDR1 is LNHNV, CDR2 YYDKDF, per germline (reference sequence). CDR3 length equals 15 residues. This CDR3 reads CATSVERGSSYEQYF. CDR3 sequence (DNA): TGTGCCACCAGCGTGGAGCGGGGGAGCTCCTACGAGCAGTACTTC.

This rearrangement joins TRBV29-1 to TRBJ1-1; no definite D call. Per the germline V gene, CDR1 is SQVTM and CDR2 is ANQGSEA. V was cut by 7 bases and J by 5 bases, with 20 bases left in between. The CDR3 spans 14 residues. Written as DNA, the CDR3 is TGCAGCGCGGAGGTGGAAGTGGGGAGGACTGAAGCTTTCTTT. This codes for CSAEVEVGRTEAFF. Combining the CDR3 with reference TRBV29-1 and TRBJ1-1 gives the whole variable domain SAVISQKPSRDICQRGTSLTIQCQVDSQVTMMFWYRQQPGQSLTLIATANQGSEATYESGFVIDKFPISRPNLTFSTLTVSNMSPEDSSIYLCSAEVEVGRTEAFFGQGTRLTVV.